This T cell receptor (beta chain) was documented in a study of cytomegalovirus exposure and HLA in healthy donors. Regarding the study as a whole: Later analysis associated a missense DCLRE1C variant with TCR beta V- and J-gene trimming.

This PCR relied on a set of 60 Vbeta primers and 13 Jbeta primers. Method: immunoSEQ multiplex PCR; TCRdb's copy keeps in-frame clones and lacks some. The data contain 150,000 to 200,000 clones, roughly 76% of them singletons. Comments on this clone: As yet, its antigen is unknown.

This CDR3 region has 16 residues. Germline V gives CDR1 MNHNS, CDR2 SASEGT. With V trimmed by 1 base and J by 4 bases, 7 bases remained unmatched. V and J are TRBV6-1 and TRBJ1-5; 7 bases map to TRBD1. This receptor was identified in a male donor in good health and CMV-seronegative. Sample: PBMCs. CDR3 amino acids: CASSEDTGVLNQPQHF. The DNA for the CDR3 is TGTGCCAGCAGTGAAGATACAGGGGTATTGAATCAGCCCCAGCATTTT.